Following are 3 T cell receptor beta chains from one sample sequenced in a study of blood T cell repertoires in COVID-19. Measured with immunoSEQ multiplex PCR; TCRdb has only the in-frame clones, and not every one. The sample has about 70,000 clones; roughly 80% are singletons. What was sequenced was peripheral blood. The receptors were gathered from a woman at least 80 years old with acute or convalescent COVID-19.

This clone has a single count. The chain combines TRBV6-6 with TRBJ2-2, with D tentatively TRBD2 (6 bases). Per the germline V gene, CDR1 is MNHNY and CDR2 is SVGAGI (reference sequence). V was trimmed by 4 bases and J by 0 bases, leaving 6 bases between them. This CDR3 is built from 14 residues. CDR3 in amino acids: CASSSGANTGELFF. CDR3 coding DNA: TGTGCCAGCAGTTCGGGGGCGAACACCGGGGAGCTGTTTTTT.

The J gene is TRBJ2-2, the V gene TRBV2, with 8 positions matching TRBD1. CDR1 and CDR2 (germline): SNHLY, FYNNEI. CDR3 size: 14 residues. Trimming removed 6 bases from V and 5 bases from J; junction bases left unmatched: 5. The CDR3 DNA is TGTGCCAGCAGACCAGGGGGCGAAACCGGGGAGCTGTTTTTT. This sequence encodes CASRPGGETGELFF.

This chain links TRBV5-1 with TRBJ2-5; perhaps TRBD2 as D (6 bases). This CDR3 is built from 13 residues. CDR1 is SGHRS, CDR2 YFSETQ, per germline. V was shortened by 3 bases and J by 5 bases, with 11 bases between the two germline ends. The DNA for the CDR3 is TGCGCCAGCAGCTGGGGAGGAGAGGAGACCCAGTACTTC. It encodes CASSWGGEETQYF.